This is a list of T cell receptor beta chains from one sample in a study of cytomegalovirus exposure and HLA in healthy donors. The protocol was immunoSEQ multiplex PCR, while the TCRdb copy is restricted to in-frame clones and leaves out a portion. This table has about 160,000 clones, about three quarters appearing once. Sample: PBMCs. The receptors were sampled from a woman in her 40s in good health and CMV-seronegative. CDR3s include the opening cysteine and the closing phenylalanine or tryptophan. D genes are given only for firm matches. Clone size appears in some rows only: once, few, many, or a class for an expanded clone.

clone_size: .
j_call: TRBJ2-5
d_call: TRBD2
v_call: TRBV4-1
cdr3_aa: CASSQRLAGGQETQYF
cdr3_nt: TGCGCCAGCAGCCAGAGACTAGCGGGGGGGCAAGAGACCCAGTACTTC

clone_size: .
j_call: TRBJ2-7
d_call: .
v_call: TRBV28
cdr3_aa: CATRGNSYEQYF
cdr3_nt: TGTGCCACCAGGGGCAACTCCTACGAGCAGTACTTC

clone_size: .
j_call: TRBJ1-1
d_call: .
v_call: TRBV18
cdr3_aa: CASSPLRGGNTEAFF
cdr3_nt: TGTGCCAGCTCACCTCTACGGGGGGGGAACACTGAAGCTTTCTTT

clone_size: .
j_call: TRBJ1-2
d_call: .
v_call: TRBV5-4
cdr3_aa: CASSASQGNYGYTF
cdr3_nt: TGTGCCAGCAGCGCGTCACAGGGTAACTATGGCTACACCTTC

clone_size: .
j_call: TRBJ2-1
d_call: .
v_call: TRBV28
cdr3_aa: CASSFSNLLSSYNEQFF
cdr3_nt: TGTGCCAGCAGTTTTTCCAACCTCCTGAGCTCCTACAATGAGCAGTTCTTC

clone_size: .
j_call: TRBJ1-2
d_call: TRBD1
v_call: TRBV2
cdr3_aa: CASSPGTAFGYTF
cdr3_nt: TGTGCCAGCAGTCCCGGGACAGCATTCGGCTACACCTTC

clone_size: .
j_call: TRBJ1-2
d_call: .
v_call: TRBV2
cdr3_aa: CATPGRGGYGYTF
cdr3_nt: TGTGCAACACCGGGGAGGGGTGGCTATGGCTACACCTTC

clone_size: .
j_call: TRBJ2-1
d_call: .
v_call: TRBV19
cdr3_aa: CASSQGPNPYRVYAVHEQFF
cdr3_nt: TGTGCCAGTAGTCAAGGGCCGAACCCCTACAGGGTCTACGCGGTCCATGAGCAGTTCTTC

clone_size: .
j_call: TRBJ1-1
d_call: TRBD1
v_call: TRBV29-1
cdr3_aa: CSVLTGKNTEAFF
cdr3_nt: TGCAGCGTTTTGACAGGGAAGAACACTGAAGCTTTCTTT

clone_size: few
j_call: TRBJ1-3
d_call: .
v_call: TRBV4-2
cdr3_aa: CASSTGGSGNTIYF
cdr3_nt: TGTGCCAGCAGCACGGGTGGTTCTGGAAACACCATATATTTT

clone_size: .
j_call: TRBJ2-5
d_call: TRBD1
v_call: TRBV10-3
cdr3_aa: CAISEKGTGKETQYF
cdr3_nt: TGTGCCATCAGTGAGAAGGGGACAGGTAAAGAGACCCAGTACTTC

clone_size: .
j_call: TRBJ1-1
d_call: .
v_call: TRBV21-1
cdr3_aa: CASSNRANTEAFF
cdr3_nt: TGTGCCAGCAGCAACAGGGCGAACACTGAAGCTTTCTTT

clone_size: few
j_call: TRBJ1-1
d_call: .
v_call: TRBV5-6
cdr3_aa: CASSRGMLNTEAFF
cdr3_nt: TGTGCCAGCAGCCGCGGAATGCTGAACACTGAAGCTTTCTTT

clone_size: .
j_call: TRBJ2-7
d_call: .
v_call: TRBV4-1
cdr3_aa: CASSPQKTGLRSLDEQYF
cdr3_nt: TGCGCCAGCAGCCCGCAGAAAACAGGGTTGAGGAGTCTGGACGAGCAGTACTTC

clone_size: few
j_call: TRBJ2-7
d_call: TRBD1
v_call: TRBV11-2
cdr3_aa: CASSASTGDGNEQYF
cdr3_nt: TGTGCCAGCAGCGCCTCGACAGGGGATGGGAACGAGCAGTACTTC

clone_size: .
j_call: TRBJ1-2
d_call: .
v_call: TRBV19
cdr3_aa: CATARAGNYGYTF
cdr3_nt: TGTGCCACCGCCCGGGCGGGGAACTATGGCTACACCTTC

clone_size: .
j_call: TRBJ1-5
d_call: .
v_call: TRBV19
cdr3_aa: CASALRGNQPQHF
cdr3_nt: TGTGCCAGTGCCCTAAGGGGGAATCAGCCCCAGCATTTT